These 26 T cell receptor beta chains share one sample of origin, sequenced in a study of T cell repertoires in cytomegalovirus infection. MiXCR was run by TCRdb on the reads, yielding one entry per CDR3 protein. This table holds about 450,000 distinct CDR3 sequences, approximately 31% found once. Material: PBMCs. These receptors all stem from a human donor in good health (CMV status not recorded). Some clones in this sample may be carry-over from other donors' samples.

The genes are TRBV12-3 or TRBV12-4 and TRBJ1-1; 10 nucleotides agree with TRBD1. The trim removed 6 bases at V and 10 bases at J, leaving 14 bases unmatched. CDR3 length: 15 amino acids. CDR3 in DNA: TGTGCCAGCAGAATGACAGGGGGCGTTGGGTCAGGAGCTTTCTTT. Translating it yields CASRMTGGVGSGAFF.

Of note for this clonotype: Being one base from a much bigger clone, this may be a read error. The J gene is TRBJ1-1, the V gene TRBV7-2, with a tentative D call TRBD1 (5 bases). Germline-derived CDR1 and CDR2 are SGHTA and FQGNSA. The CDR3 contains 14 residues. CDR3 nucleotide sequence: TGTGCCAGCAGCTTGGACGTGGAGGGGAAGGTAGCTTTATTT. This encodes CASSLDVEGKVALF.

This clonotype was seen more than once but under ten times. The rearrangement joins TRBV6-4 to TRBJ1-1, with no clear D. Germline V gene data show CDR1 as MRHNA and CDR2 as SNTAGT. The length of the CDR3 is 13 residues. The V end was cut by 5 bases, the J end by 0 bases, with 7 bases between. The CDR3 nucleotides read TGTGCCAGCAGTACCGAATTGAACACTGAAGCTTTCTTT. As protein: CASSTELNTEAFF.

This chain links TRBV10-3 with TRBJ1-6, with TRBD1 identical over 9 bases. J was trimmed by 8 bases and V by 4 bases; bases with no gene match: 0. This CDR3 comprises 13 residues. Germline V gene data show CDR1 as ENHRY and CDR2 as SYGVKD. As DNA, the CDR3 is TGTGCCATCAGTGGACAGGGGGATTCACCCCTCCACTTT. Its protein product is CAISGQGDSPLHF.

The CDR3 DNA is TGTGCCAGCAGTGAAAAGGGATGGGGACAGGGGGCATACGAGCAGTACTTC. The encoded protein is CASSEKGWGQGAYEQYF. The chain couples TRBV6-1 to TRBJ2-7; 12 bases are shared with TRBD1. Trimming removed 2 bases from V and 4 bases from J; junction bases left unmatched: 9. The CDR3 contains 17 residues. Germline loops: CDR1 MNHNS, CDR2 SASEGT.

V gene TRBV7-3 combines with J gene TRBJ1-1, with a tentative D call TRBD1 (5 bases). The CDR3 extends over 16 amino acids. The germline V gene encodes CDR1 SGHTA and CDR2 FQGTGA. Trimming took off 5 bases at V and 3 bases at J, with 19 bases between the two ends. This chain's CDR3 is CASSRGGTGGDTEAFF. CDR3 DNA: TGTGCCAGCAGCCGGGGTGGGACCGGCGGGGACACTGAAGCTTTCTTT.

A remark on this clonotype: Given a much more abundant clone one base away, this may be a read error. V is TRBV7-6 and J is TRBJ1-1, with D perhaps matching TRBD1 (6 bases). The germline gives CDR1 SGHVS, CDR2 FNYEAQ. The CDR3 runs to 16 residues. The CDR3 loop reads CASSLEGGAGNTESFF. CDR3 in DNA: TGTGCCAGCAGCTTAGAGGGGGGCGCCGGGAACACTGAATCTTTCTTT.

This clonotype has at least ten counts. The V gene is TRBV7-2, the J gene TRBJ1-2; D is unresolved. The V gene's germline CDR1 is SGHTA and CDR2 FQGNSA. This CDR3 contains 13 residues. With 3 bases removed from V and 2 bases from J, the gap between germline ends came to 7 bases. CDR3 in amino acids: CASSFTVNYGYTF. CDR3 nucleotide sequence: TGTGCCAGCAGCTTCACCGTCAACTATGGCTACACCTTC.

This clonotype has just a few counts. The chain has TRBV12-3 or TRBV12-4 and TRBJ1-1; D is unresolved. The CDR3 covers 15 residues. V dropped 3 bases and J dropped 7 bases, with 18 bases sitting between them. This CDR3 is CASSLVRGGPFEAFF. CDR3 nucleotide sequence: TGTGCCAGCAGTTTGGTACGTGGAGGACCTTTTGAAGCTTTCTTT.

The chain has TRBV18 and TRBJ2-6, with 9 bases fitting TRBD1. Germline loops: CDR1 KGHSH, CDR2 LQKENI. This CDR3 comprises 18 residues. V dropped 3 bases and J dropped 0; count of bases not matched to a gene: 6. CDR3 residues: CASSPYRGLDSGANVLTF. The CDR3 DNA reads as TGTGCCAGCTCACCGTACAGGGGGCTCGACTCTGGGGCCAACGTCCTGACTTTC.

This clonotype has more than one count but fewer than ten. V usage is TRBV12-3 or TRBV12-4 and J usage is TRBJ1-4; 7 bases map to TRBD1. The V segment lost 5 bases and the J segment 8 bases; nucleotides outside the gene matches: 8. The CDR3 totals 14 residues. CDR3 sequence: CASSLKKGGEKLFF. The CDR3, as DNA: TGTGCCAGCAGTCTTAAGAAAGGGGGCGAAAAACTGTTTTTT.

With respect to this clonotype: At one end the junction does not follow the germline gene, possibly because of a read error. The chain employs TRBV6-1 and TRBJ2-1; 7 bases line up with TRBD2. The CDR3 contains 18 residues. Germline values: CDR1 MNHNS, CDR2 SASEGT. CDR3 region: CASKGGLAAQPTYNEPFF. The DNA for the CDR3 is TGTGCCAGCAAAGGTGGGCTAGCGGCCCAACCGACCTACAATGAGCCGTTCTTC.

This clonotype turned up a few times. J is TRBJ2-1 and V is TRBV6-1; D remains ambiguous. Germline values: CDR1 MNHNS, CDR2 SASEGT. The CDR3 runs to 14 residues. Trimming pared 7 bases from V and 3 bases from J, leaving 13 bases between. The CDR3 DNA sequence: TGTGCCAGCACAGATAAGGCCTACTACAATGAGCAGTTCTTC. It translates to CASTDKAYYNEQFF.

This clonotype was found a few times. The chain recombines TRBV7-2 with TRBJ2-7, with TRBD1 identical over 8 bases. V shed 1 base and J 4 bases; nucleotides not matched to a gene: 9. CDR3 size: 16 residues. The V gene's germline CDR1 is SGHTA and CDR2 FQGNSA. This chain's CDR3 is CASSLGGTGTFYEQYF. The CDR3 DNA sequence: TGTGCCAGCAGCTTAGGGGGGACAGGCACCTTTTACGAGCAGTACTTC.

DNA of the CDR3: TGCGCCAGCAGCCAAGATTCGGGACAGGGTGTCTATGGCTACACCTTC. Translation: CASSQDSGQGVYGYTF. This sequence joins TRBV4-1 and TRBJ1-2; the match to TRBD1 covers 9 bases. CDR3 length equals 16 residues. After removal of 0 bases from V and 4 bases from J, the junction contained 6 bases not matched to a gene. CDR1 is MGHRA, CDR2 YSYEKL, per germline.

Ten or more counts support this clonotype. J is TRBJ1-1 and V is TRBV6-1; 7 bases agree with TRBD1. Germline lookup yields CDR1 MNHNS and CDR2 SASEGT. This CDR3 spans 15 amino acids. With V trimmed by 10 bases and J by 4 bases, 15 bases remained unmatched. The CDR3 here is CATLQQDRAGTEAFF. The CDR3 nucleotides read TGTGCCACACTACAACAAGACAGGGCCGGCACTGAAGCTTTCTTT.

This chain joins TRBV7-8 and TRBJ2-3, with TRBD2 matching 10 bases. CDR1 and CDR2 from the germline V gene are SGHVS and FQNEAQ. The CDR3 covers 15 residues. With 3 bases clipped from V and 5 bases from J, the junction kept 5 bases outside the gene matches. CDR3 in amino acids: CASSFSGGAIDTQYF. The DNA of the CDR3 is TGTGCCAGCAGCTTCAGCGGGGGGGCAATAGATACGCAGTATTTT.

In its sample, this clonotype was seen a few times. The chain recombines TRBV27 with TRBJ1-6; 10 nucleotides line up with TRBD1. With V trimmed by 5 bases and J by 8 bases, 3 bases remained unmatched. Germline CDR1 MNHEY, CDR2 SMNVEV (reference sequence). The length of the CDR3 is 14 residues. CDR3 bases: TGTGCCAGCAGTCCCGGACAGGGGGATTCACCCCTCCACTTT. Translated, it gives CASSPGQGDSPLHF.

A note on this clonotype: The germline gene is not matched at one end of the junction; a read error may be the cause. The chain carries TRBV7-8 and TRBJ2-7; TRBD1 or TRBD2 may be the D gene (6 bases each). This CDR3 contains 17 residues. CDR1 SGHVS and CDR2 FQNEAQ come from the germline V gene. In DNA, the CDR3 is TGTGCCAGCAGCCCCGATGACGGGGGCCAAGGGTTGTACGAGAAGTACTTC. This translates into CASSPDDGGQGLYEKYF.

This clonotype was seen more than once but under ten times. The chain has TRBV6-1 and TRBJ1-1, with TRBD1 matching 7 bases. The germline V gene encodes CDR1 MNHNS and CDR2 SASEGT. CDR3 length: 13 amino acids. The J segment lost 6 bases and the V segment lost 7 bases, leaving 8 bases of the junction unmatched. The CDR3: CASTRQGLAEAFF. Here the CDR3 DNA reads TGTGCCAGCACCCGACAGGGTCTGGCTGAAGCTTTCTTT.

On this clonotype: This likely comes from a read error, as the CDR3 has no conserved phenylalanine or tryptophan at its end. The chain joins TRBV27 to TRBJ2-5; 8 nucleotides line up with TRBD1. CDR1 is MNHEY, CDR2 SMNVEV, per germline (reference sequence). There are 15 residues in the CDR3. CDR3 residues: CASILEAGGLETQYL. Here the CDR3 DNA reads TGTGCCAGCATTTTAGAGGCAGGGGGCCTGGAGACCCAGTACTTA.

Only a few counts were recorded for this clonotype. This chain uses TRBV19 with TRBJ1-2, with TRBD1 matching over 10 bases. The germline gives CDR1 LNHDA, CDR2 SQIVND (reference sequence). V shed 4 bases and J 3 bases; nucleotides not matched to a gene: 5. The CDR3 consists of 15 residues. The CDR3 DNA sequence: TGTGCCAGTAGTACGACGGGACAGGGGCACTATGGCTACACCTTC. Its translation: CASSTTGQGHYGYTF.

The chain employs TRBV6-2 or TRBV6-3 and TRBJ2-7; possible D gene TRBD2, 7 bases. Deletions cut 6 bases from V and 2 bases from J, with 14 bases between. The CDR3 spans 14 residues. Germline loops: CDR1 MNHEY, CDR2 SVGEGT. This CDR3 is CASSRAGTPYEQYF. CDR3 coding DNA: TGTGCCAGCAGCCGAGCGGGGACACCCTACGAGCAGTACTTC.

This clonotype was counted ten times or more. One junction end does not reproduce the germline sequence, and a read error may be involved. This CDR3 is CASSPSSGTYGQYF. The CDR3 DNA is TGTGCCAGCAGCCCCTCGTCCGGAACGTACGGGCAGTACTTC. This chain links TRBV7-2 with TRBJ2-7; D not resolved. CDR3 size: 14 residues. Germline V gene data show CDR1 as SGHTA and CDR2 as FQGNSA.

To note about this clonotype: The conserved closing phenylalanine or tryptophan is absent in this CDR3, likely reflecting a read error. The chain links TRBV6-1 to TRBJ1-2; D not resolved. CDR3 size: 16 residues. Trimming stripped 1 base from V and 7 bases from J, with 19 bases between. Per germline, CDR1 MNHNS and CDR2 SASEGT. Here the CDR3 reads CASSEVLNEGGVGYTL. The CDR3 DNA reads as TGTGCCAGCAGTGAAGTGCTTAATGAGGGCGGCGTTGGCTACACCTTA.

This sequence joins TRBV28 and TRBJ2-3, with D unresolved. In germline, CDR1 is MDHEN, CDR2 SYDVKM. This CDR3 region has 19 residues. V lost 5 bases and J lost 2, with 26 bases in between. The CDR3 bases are TGTGCCAGCAGTCCAGACCGCAAAGACGAGCCTGGTCACACAGATACGCAGTATTTT. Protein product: CASSPDRKDEPGHTDTQYF.